This TCR beta chain originates from a study of blood T cells in healthy people across ages. Germline lookup yields CDR1 KGHSY and CDR2 FQNENV. The CDR3 extends over 15 amino acids. With V trimmed by 2 bases and J by 7 bases, 2 bases remained unmatched. Points from the study as a whole: PBMCs went unsorted, and a conclusive naive versus antigen-experienced comparison was therefore prevented. Researchers deemed the diversity estimates from one million T cells underestimates.

A sample-barcoded 5' primer and a J-beta primer mix were used in a second PCR of about 7 to 12 cycles. The template-switch adaptor, which had 12 random nucleotides, put a tag on each cDNA molecule. MiXCR, run by TCRdb on the 5' RACE reads, gives a single entry per CDR3 protein. The sample holds over 550,000 distinct CDR3 sequences, about 30% seen once. Details on this clonotype: The target antigen is unknown.

The sample was blood. This chain links TRBV16 with TRBJ1-6, with 10 bases lining up with TRBD1. The sequence derives from a woman aged 80 or older in good health. In DNA form, the CDR3 reads TGTGCCAGCAGCCAAGCGGGACAGGGGAATTCACCCCTCCACTTT. This translates into CASSQAGQGNSPLHF.